The 32 T cell receptor beta chains listed next were all sequenced from one sample in a study of control samples from healthy donors and cancer patients. This table comes from immunoSEQ multiplex PCR, and its TCRdb copy is limited to in-frame clones, with some not included. The sample has approximately 170,000 clones, 91% seen once. Sequenced sample: blood. These receptors were taken from a woman in her twenties or thirties in good health.

The rearrangement links TRBV30 to TRBJ2-5; 9 bases are shared with TRBD2. This CDR3 spans 13 amino acids. V lost 0 bases, J lost 5 bases, and 1 base stayed unmatched. Germline CDR1 reads GTSNPN; CDR2 reads SVGIG (reference sequence). The CDR3 nucleotides are TGTGCCTGGAGTGTACTAGCGGGCGAGACCCAGTACTTC. This translates into CAWSVLAGETQYF.

The rearrangement uses TRBV6-1 and TRBJ2-1; D is possibly TRBD1 (6 bases). V lost 3 bases and J lost 7, with 19 bases in between. Looked up from germline, CDR1 is MNHNS and CDR2 is SASEGT. The CDR3 has 16 residues. CDR3 nucleotide sequence: TGTGCCAGCAGTGAGGGGACCGGGACAAAGGGAAATGAGCAGTTCTTC. Its translation: CASSEGTGTKGNEQFF.

The J gene is TRBJ1-4, the V gene TRBV19; 8 bases agree with TRBD1. The ends lost 5 bases at V and 7 bases at J; junction bases unmatched: 9. Germline V gives CDR1 LNHDA, CDR2 SQIVND (reference sequence). The CDR3 totals 15 residues. In nucleotides, the CDR3 is TGTGCCAGTAGTCCGTCCCGGGACAGGTTTGAAAAACTGTTTTTT. It specifies CASSPSRDRFEKLFF.

The chain combines TRBV27 with TRBJ1-1, with D possibly TRBD1 on 5 matching bases. Trimming cost V 3 bases and J 1 base, with 9 bases left between them. The CDR3 runs 14 residues. Germline CDR1 and CDR2: MNHEY and SMNVEV (reference sequence). CDR3 in DNA: TGTGCCAGCAGTTTTCTCGACAGGAACACTGAAGCTTTCTTT. It specifies CASSFLDRNTEAFF.

This chain uses TRBV30 with TRBJ2-3; D possibly corresponds to TRBD1 (6 bases). The length of the CDR3 is 12 residues. Between the trimmed V and J ends, which lost 2 bases and 4 bases, there was a span of 7 bases. Germline CDR1 is GTSNPN and CDR2 is SVGIG (reference sequence). The CDR3 loop reads CAWSTGSDTQYF. The CDR3 region has the DNA TGTGCCTGGAGTACAGGGTCAGATACGCAGTATTTT.

This clone was observed once. This rearrangement joins TRBV6-4 to TRBJ2-3; 10 nucleotides align to TRBD2. Germline lookup yields CDR1 MRHNA and CDR2 SNTAGT. The CDR3 spans 15 residues. The V segment lost 4 bases and the J segment 4 bases; nucleotides outside the gene matches: 5. CDR3 nucleotide sequence: TGTGCCAGCAGTGCGTCTAGCGGGAGTCCAGATACGCAGTATTTT. Protein: CASSASSGSPDTQYF.

The chain uses TRBV6-6 and TRBJ1-2, with 9 bases matching TRBD1. The germline V gene has CDR1 MNHNY and CDR2 SVGAGI (reference sequence). The CDR3 consists of 15 residues. V lost 5 bases and J lost 1; bases outside the gene matches: 5. The CDR3, as DNA: TGTGCCAGCAGTCCGACAGGGGGGCATAACTATGGCTACACCTTC. It codes for CASSPTGGHNYGYTF.

In the case of this clone: This sample also contains other DNA sequences that code for the same CDR3. V gene TRBV19 combines with J gene TRBJ1-5; TRBD1 matches at 12 bases. With V trimmed by 1 base and J by 3 bases, 1 base remained unmatched. The CDR3 loop spans 16 amino acids. The germline CDR1 and CDR2 sequences are LNHDA and SQIVND (reference sequence). DNA of the CDR3: TGTGCCAGTAGTATAGGGGACAGGGGGCTCAATCAGCCCCAGCATTTT. Its translation: CASSIGDRGLNQPQHF.

This chain connects TRBV28 to TRBJ1-1; possibly TRBD1 for D (6 bases). This CDR3 is built from 14 residues. The V and J ends lost 3 bases and 0 bases respectively, with 8 bases between them. Germline V gene lookup returns CDR1 MDHEN and CDR2 SYDVKM. This chain's CDR3 is CASSFGGMNTEAFF. In DNA, the CDR3 is TGTGCCAGCAGTTTTGGGGGCATGAACACTGAAGCTTTCTTT.

V and J are TRBV7-3 and TRBJ1-1; 8 bases align to TRBD1. Germline CDR1 and CDR2: SGHTA and FQGTGA. J was trimmed by 1 base and V by 3 bases; bases with no gene match: 1. This CDR3 comprises 14 residues. The CDR3 DNA reads TGTGCCAGCAGCTTTACAGGGGGGAACACTGAAGCTTTCTTT. This codes for CASSFTGGNTEAFF.

This sequence joins TRBV28 and TRBJ1-4, with D possibly matching TRBD1 (6 bases). The germline CDR1 and CDR2 sequences are MDHEN and SYDVKM. V lost 5 bases to trimming and J lost 0 bases, with 7 bases between them. The CDR3 spans 14 residues. The CDR3 here is CASSGTSTNEKLFF. The DNA for the CDR3 is TGTGCCAGCAGTGGGACATCAACTAATGAAAAACTGTTTTTT. The full variable domain, its missing parts supplied by reference TRBV28 and TRBJ1-4, is DVKVTQSSRYLVKRTGEKVFLECVQDMDHENMFWYRQDPGLGLRLIYFSYDVKMKEKGDIPEGYSVSREKKERFSLILESASTNQTSMYLCASSGTSTNEKLFFGSGTQLSVL.

The chain uses TRBV12-3 or TRBV12-4 and TRBJ1-4; 9 nucleotides line up with TRBD1. This CDR3 spans 13 amino acids. V lost 6 bases to trimming and J lost 6 bases; unmatched junction nucleotides: 2. The CDR3 here is CASSRDRDEKLFF. CDR3 bases: TGTGCCAGCAGCCGGGACAGGGATGAAAAACTGTTTTTT.

The chain combines TRBV11-3 with TRBJ2-3; the D gene is possibly TRBD2 (8 bases). Germline loops: CDR1 SGHNT, CDR2 YENEEA. The V gene lost 1 base and the J gene lost 4 bases, with 12 bases spanning the gap. The CDR3 covers 15 residues. CDR3 region: CASSLAGGGPDTQYF. In DNA, the CDR3 is TGTGCCAGCAGCTTAGCGGGAGGGGGCCCAGATACGCAGTATTTT.

The chain recombines TRBV5-1 with TRBJ1-2; the D is unclear. The CDR3 totals 14 residues. CDR1 is SGHRS and CDR2 is YFSETQ in the germline V gene. V was clipped by 0 bases and J by 2 bases, with 8 bases between them. The CDR3 loop is CASSLDTTNYGYTF. The CDR3, as DNA: TGCGCCAGCAGCTTGGACACTACAAACTATGGCTACACCTTC.

V is TRBV6-2 or TRBV6-3 and J is TRBJ2-7, with a weak D call TRBD1 (6 bases). V lost 5 bases to trimming and J lost 3 bases, with 8 bases between them. The germline V gene encodes CDR1 MNHEY and CDR2 SVGEGT. The CDR3 has 12 amino acids. The CDR3 loop is CASSPGVYEQYF. CDR3 in DNA: TGTGCCAGCAGTCCAGGGGTCTACGAGCAGTACTTC.

The chain recombines TRBV6-5 with TRBJ2-2; 7 nucleotides agree with TRBD1. The V gene's germline CDR1 is MNHEY and CDR2 SVGAGI. Germline trimming cut 5 bases from V and 4 bases from J; bases unmatched to any gene: 4. The length of the CDR3 is 14 residues. The CDR3 region is CASSNRGGTGELFF. The CDR3 bases are TGTGCCAGCAGTAACAGGGGCGGCACCGGGGAGCTGTTTTTT.

The chain has TRBV4-1 and TRBJ2-5; 10 bases match TRBD2. V was clipped by 0 bases and J by 5 bases; unmatched bases: 3. The CDR3 extends over 15 amino acids. CDR1 is MGHRA and CDR2 is YSYEKL in the germline V gene. As DNA, the CDR3 is TGCGCCAGCAGCCAAGAGGGGACTAGCGTTGAGACCCAGTACTTC. This translates into CASSQEGTSVETQYF.

The chain joins TRBV18 to TRBJ1-1; TRBD1 is a possible D gene (5 bases). The CDR3 is 12 amino acids. Germline V gives CDR1 KGHSH, CDR2 LQKENI. V lost 4 bases to trimming and J lost 4 bases, with 7 bases between them. In DNA, the CDR3 is TGTGCCAGCTCACAGGGGCTCACTGAAGCTTTCTTT. Translating it yields CASSQGLTEAFF. Full variable domain (remainder filled in from reference TRBV18 and TRBJ1-1): NAGVMQNPRHLVRRRGQEARLRCSPMKGHSHVYWYRQLPEEGLKFMVYLQKENIIDESGMPKERFSAEFPKEGPSILRIQQVVRGDSAAYFCASSQGLTEAFFGQGTRLTVV.

The chain links TRBV4-2 to TRBJ2-1, with 9 bases fitting TRBD2. Looked up from germline, CDR1 is LGHNA and CDR2 is YNFKEQ. J was trimmed by 4 bases and V by 2 bases; bases with no gene match: 6. The CDR3 consists of 16 residues. The CDR3 coding sequence is TGTGCCAGCAGCCAATCCGGGACTAGCAGGTACAATGAGCAGTTCTTC. It specifies CASSQSGTSRYNEQFF.

This clone came up a few times. CDR3 residues: CASRTTGNYGYTF. CDR3 DNA sequence: TGTGCCAGCAGGACTACAGGGAACTATGGCTACACCTTC. V usage is TRBV12-3 or TRBV12-4 and J usage is TRBJ1-2; TRBD1 is a possible D gene (6 bases). V was cut by 6 bases and J by 2 bases, with 10 bases left in between. The CDR3 loop spans 13 amino acids.

This rearrangement joins TRBV4-3 to TRBJ2-7; D is unresolved. Trimming shortened V by 3 bases and J by 3 bases, and 9 bases separated the two germline ends. CDR3 length: 13 residues. Germline lookup yields CDR1 LGHNA and CDR2 YSLEER. CDR3 nucleotides: TGCGCCAGCAGCCAGGTCCGGAACTACGAGCAGTACTTC. This sequence encodes CASSQVRNYEQYF.

The count of this clone is one. This chain links TRBV3-1 (or the pseudogene TRBV3-2) with TRBJ2-2; 11 bases map to TRBD2. Germline CDR1 reads LGHDT; CDR2 reads YNNKEL (reference sequence). The CDR3 runs to 16 residues. J gave up 4 bases and V 1 base, and 2 bases lay outside the gene matches. The CDR3 here is CASSQGLAGLTGELFF. CDR3 sequence (DNA): TGTGCCAGCAGCCAAGGACTAGCGGGACTCACCGGGGAGCTGTTTTTT.

The chain joins TRBV7-9 to TRBJ2-5, with TRBD2 matching 10 bases. J was trimmed by 4 bases and V by 2 bases; bases with no gene match: 4. This CDR3 spans 15 amino acids. Germline CDR1 and CDR2: SEHNR and FQNEAQ (reference sequence). CDR3 sequence (DNA): TGTGCCAGCAGCTTACTAGCGGGGGATCTAGAGACCCAGTACTTC. It encodes CASSLLAGDLETQYF.

This sequence joins TRBV4-3 and TRBJ1-4, with TRBD1 matching 10 bases. V gave up 0 bases and J gave up 8 bases; unmatched junction bases: 6. The CDR3 runs to 16 residues. Looked up from germline, CDR1 is LGHNA and CDR2 is YSLEER. This CDR3 is CASSQDPTGGAEKLFF. CDR3 DNA: TGCGCCAGCAGCCAAGATCCGACAGGGGGCGCGGAAAAACTGTTTTTT.

This chain links TRBV7-8 with TRBJ2-1, with D hard to call. The CDR3 sequence is 14 residues long. Trimming pared 5 bases from V and 6 bases from J, leaving 14 bases between. Germline CDR1 SGHVS, CDR2 FQNEAQ. CDR3 in DNA: TGTGCCAGCAGCCCAAAGGCTGGGTCCAATGAGCAGTTCTTC. Translated, it gives CASSPKAGSNEQFF.

V and J are TRBV6-5 and TRBJ1-4; 10 nucleotides align to TRBD1. Per the germline V gene, CDR1 is MNHEY and CDR2 is SVGAGI. With V trimmed by 0 bases and J by 6 bases, 4 bases remained unmatched. This CDR3 spans 16 amino acids. The CDR3 DNA is TGTGCCAGCAGTTACTCGATAGGGACAGGGGATGAAAAACTGTTTTTT. Residues: CASSYSIGTGDEKLFF.

About this clone: The same CDR3 also results from other DNA sequences found in this sample. The chain combines TRBV5-1 with TRBJ2-2, with 7 positions matching TRBD1. The CDR3 totals 14 residues. Germline V gives CDR1 SGHRS, CDR2 YFSETQ. J was trimmed by 5 bases and V by 0 bases; bases with no gene match: 1. CDR3 region: CASSLDRGTGELFF. CDR3 nucleotide sequence: TGCGCCAGCAGCTTGGACAGGGGTACCGGGGAGCTGTTTTTT.

The chain has TRBV27 and TRBJ2-5; 11 bases fit TRBD2. V dropped 5 bases and J dropped 5; count of bases not matched to a gene: 1. Per the germline V gene, CDR1 is MNHEY and CDR2 is SMNVEV (reference sequence). The CDR3 consists of 13 residues. The CDR3 coding sequence is TGTGCCAGCAGTCGACTAGCGGGGGAGACCCAGTACTTC. Its protein product is CASSRLAGETQYF.

This clone turned up a few times. This chain joins TRBV6-5 and TRBJ2-7; perhaps TRBD2 as D (5 bases). V gave up 2 bases and J gave up 3 bases, with 5 bases separating them. Per germline, CDR1 MNHEY and CDR2 SVGAGI. CDR3 size: 12 residues. The CDR3 DNA reads as TGTGCCAGCAGTTACGACTACTACGAGCAGTACTTC. This encodes CASSYDYYEQYF.

This clone showed up just once. This chain joins TRBV6-5 and TRBJ1-1; 9 nucleotides line up with TRBD1. The CDR3 consists of 13 residues. Germline V gene lookup returns CDR1 MNHEY and CDR2 SVGAGI. Trimming took 6 bases from V and 6 from J; bases not matched to a gene: 5. This chain's CDR3 is CASRRGTGSEAFF. The CDR3 bases are TGTGCCAGCAGGAGGGGGACAGGGTCTGAAGCTTTCTTT.

A single count supports this clone. The rearrangement uses TRBV7-3 and TRBJ2-3, with a tentative D call TRBD1 (5 bases). Germline values: CDR1 SGHTA, CDR2 FQGTGA. This CDR3 has 13 amino acids. V shed 5 bases and J shed 5 bases, with 11 bases lying between them. In DNA form, the CDR3 reads TGTGCCAGCAGCCCCCGACAGCAAGATACGCAGTATTTT. It encodes CASSPRQQDTQYF.

The chain links TRBV6-4 to TRBJ2-2; D gene uncertain. The CDR3 consists of 13 residues. With 0 bases removed from V and 5 bases from J, the gap between germline ends came to 4 bases. The V gene's germline CDR1 is MRHNA and CDR2 SNTAGT. The CDR3 loop reads CASSDSETGELFF. As DNA, the CDR3 is TGTGCCAGCAGTGACTCGGAGACCGGGGAGCTGTTTTTT.